Shown below are 12 T cell receptor beta chains from a single sample sequenced in a study of Tregs in tolerant kidney transplant recipients. Sequencing was performed with immunoSEQ multiplex PCR; in TCRdb, only in-frame clones are kept and a portion is missing. The sample consists of approximately 69,000 clones, 85% to 90% of them appearing once. The sample here was CD4+ T cells from blood, taken before the transplant. All receptors come from a human donor who received a combined kidney and bone marrow transplant.

The V gene is TRBV30, the J gene TRBJ1-2; 9 bases agree with TRBD1. Germline CDR1 GTSNPN, CDR2 SVGIG (reference sequence). CDR3 length: 14 residues. J was trimmed by 4 bases and V by 3 bases; bases with no gene match: 6. As DNA, the CDR3 is TGTGCCTGGAGGGGACAGGGTCTCTCCTATGGCTACACCTTC. This gives the protein CAWRGQGLSYGYTF.

V is TRBV5-1 and J is TRBJ2-1; 9 nucleotides match TRBD2. V trimming: 4 bases; J trimming: 2 bases; junction bases outside the gene matches: 4. This CDR3 region has 15 residues. Germline values: CDR1 SGHRS, CDR2 YFSETQ. CDR3: CASSTTSGPYNEQFF. For the CDR3, the DNA is TGCGCCAGCAGCACGACTAGCGGCCCCTACAATGAGCAGTTCTTC.

V is TRBV18 and J is TRBJ2-7, with TRBD1 as a possible D gene (5 bases). The CDR3 has 13 residues. The V gene lost 3 bases and the J gene lost 2 bases, with 8 bases spanning the gap. Germline V CDR1 and CDR2: KGHSH, LQKENI. The chain's CDR3 is CASSPGQTYEQYF. The CDR3 DNA sequence: TGTGCCAGCTCACCGGGGCAAACCTACGAGCAGTACTTC.

V is TRBV4-2 and J is TRBJ2-7, with 8 bases matching TRBD2. CDR3 length: 14 amino acids. V lost 0 bases to trimming and J lost 6 bases; unmatched junction nucleotides: 4. Germline V gene sequence: CDR1 LGHNA, CDR2 YNFKEQ. CDR3 residues: CASSQDPREGEQYF. In DNA form, the CDR3 reads TGTGCCAGCAGCCAAGATCCTCGGGAGGGCGAGCAGTACTTC.

The chain links TRBV5-4 to TRBJ1-2; 9 bases are a match to TRBD1. Per germline, CDR1 SGHNT and CDR2 YYREEE (reference sequence). This CDR3 region has 17 residues. V dropped 0 bases and J dropped 2; count of bases not matched to a gene: 8. The CDR3 nucleotides read TGTGCCAGCAGCTTGGGAGGACAGGGGAGGAGAAACTATGGCTACACCTTC. It translates to CASSLGGQGRRNYGYTF.

This clone was observed once. The chain uses TRBV25-1 and TRBJ2-4, with a possible D match to TRBD1 (8 bases). Germline CDR1 and CDR2: MGHDK and SYGVNS. This CDR3 is 13 amino acids long. Trimming removed 6 bases at V and 8 bases at J, with 14 bases between. The CDR3 DNA reads as TGTGCCAGCAGCTTACAGGGGGGGGACATTCAGTACTTC. This codes for CASSLQGGDIQYF.

This clone has a single count. This sequence joins TRBV2 and TRBJ1-4; D gene uncertain. The V and J ends lost 1 base and 4 bases respectively, with 7 bases between them. This CDR3 is 14 amino acids long. Germline CDR1 reads SNHLY; CDR2 reads FYNNEI. The CDR3 loop is CASSEEQLNEKLFF. CDR3 coding DNA: TGTGCCAGCAGTGAAGAACAGCTTAATGAAAAACTGTTTTTT.

V gene TRBV5-4 combines with J gene TRBJ2-7; TRBD2 matches 9 bases. The CDR3 runs 15 residues. CDR1 and CDR2 from the germline V gene are SGHNT and YYREEE (reference sequence). Trimming took 4 bases from V and 6 from J; bases not matched to a gene: 11. CDR3 sequence reads: CASSDAGGPVGEQYF. CDR3 nucleotides: TGTGCCAGCAGCGATGCGGGAGGGCCAGTCGGCGAGCAGTACTTC.

Only one count was recorded for this clone. V gene TRBV27 combines with J gene TRBJ2-7; TRBD1 aligns across 8 bases. The junction had 9 bases not matched to a gene; V was cut back by 5 bases and J by 3 bases. CDR3 size: 15 residues. The germline V gene has CDR1 MNHEY and CDR2 SMNVEV (reference sequence). CDR3 DNA sequence: TGTGCCAGCAGTCCCCTCGACAGGGGAGGCTACGAGCAGTACTTC. Translating gives CASSPLDRGGYEQYF.

In its sample, this clone was seen once. This rearrangement joins TRBV4-1 to TRBJ2-7; TRBD2 is a possible D gene (6 bases). Germline loops: CDR1 MGHRA, CDR2 YSYEKL. V lost 2 bases, J lost 2 bases, and 22 bases lay in between. The CDR3 is 18 residues long. The chain's CDR3 is CASSQPIRGKSYTYEQYF. CDR3 coding DNA: TGCGCCAGCAGCCAACCAATCCGGGGGAAGAGTTATACCTACGAGCAGTACTTC.

The V call is TRBV9, the J call TRBJ2-1, with D possibly being TRBD2 (5 bases). Trimming removed 3 bases at V and 1 base at J, with 11 bases between. The CDR3 spans 15 residues. Germline lookup yields CDR1 SGDLS and CDR2 YYNGEE. In DNA form, the CDR3 reads TGTGCCAGCAGCGCTTGGACTGGTTCCTACAATGAGCAGTTCTTC. Translated, it gives CASSAWTGSYNEQFF. Supplemented by reference TRBV9 and TRBJ2-1, the full variable domain reads DSGVTQTPKHLITATGQRVTLRCSPRSGDLSVYWYQQSLDQGLQFLIQYYNGEERAKGNILERFSAQQFPDLHSELNLSSLELGDSALYFCASSAWTGSYNEQFFGPGTRLTVL.

The chain links TRBV5-1 to TRBJ2-2; a possible D gene is TRBD1 (6 bases). Germline CDR1 SGHRS, CDR2 YFSETQ. V was clipped by 0 bases and J by 5 bases, with 14 bases between them. The CDR3 has 16 residues. The CDR3 loop reads CASSLASTGSTGELFF. The CDR3 DNA is TGCGCCAGCAGCTTGGCTTCGACAGGATCGACCGGGGAGCTGTTTTTT.